The present T cell receptor (beta chain) was sequenced within a study of beta chain features in type 1 diabetes. In the study overall: Age, gender, cell numbers and subset yield matched between patients and controls. Study outcomes and limitations: A potential influence of HLA type upon TCRB rearrangement remained unresolved herein. Researchers report that Type 1 diabetes patients had moderately but significantly shorter TCRB CDR3s across all four CD4+ subsets.

CDR3 length: 15 residues. With 1 base clipped from V and 3 bases from J, the junction kept 3 bases outside the gene matches. Germline V lookup: CDR1 SQVTM, CDR2 ANQGSEA. The investigators reverse transcribed all of the isolated RNA, so they sequenced expressed TCRB transcripts. Assay used: immunoSEQ multiplex PCR; TCRdb lists only in-frame clones, some missing. The sample holds a few hundred thousand clones, more than 11% seen once. Blood was collected once per donor into heparin, averaging roughly 110 mL. Only a few counts were recorded for this clone. Its antigen is not identified. The sample carries other DNA sequences with the same CDR3.

Sequencing used naive CD4+ T cells from blood. This TCR came from a man aged 30 to 39 with type 1 diabetes. This chain connects TRBV29-1 to TRBJ2-3; 11 bases map to TRBD2. CDR3 in DNA: TGCAGCGTTGAAGGGCTAGCGGGAGGAACAGATACGCAGTATTTT. Translation gives CSVEGLAGGTDTQYF.